These 23 T cell receptor beta chains were sequenced from one sample in a study of early T cells in non-severe SARS-CoV-2 infection. MiXCR, applied by TCRdb to the 5' RACE reads, yields one record per CDR3 protein. The top ten clones hold 5.7% of a sample with tens of thousands of distinct CDR3 sequences, about 10% of them seen once. This material consisted of whole blood, taken at baseline. Receptor source: an adult who was a healthcare worker with PCR-confirmed SARS-CoV-2 infection or an uninfected control (not recorded which).

In its sample, this clonotype was seen a few times. V is TRBV5-6 and J is TRBJ2-5; D is undetermined. The germline V gene encodes CDR1 SGHDT and CDR2 YYEEEE. This CDR3 has 14 residues. Trimming took off 5 bases at V and 0 bases at J, with 11 bases between the two ends. CDR3 nucleotides: TGTGCCAGCAGGACAACAGATAACCAAGAGACCCAGTACTTC. The encoded protein is CASRTTDNQETQYF.

The chain links TRBV24-1 to TRBJ1-1; D call uncertain. Trimming shortened V by 2 bases and J by 7 bases, and 13 bases separated the two germline ends. Germline V CDR1 and CDR2: KGHDR, SFDVKD. The CDR3 sequence is 14 residues long. In DNA, the CDR3 is TGTGCCACCAGTGATTCGAGAGGGAGGAATGAAGCTTTCTTT. This translates into CATSDSRGRNEAFF.

This clonotype has more than one count but fewer than ten. The genes are TRBV7-2 and TRBJ1-5; D remains ambiguous. Deletions cut 4 bases from V and 3 bases from J, with 7 bases between. The CDR3 length is 13 residues. Looked up from germline, CDR1 is SGHTA and CDR2 is FQGNSA. The CDR3 is CASSYRTNQPQHF. In nucleotides, the CDR3 is TGTGCCAGCAGCTACCGGACCAATCAGCCCCAGCATTTT.

The V call is TRBV7-7, the J call TRBJ2-3; D is unresolved. The CDR3 length is 13 residues. Trimming shortened V by 8 bases and J by 2 bases, and 11 bases separated the two germline ends. Germline loops: CDR1 SSHAT, CDR2 FNYEAQ (reference sequence). CDR3 bases: TGTGCCAGCTCATGGACCCACACAGATACGCAGTATTTT. It yields the protein CASSWTHTDTQYF.

This clonotype was found many times. The chain combines TRBV7-6 with TRBJ1-4, with D unresolved. Germline V gives CDR1 SGHVS, CDR2 FNYEAQ. The CDR3 is made up of 16 amino acids. V lost 1 base and J 3 bases, leaving 12 bases between the germline ends. The CDR3 spells CASSLGIGLANEKLFF. DNA for the CDR3: TGTGCCAGCAGCTTAGGTATCGGTCTGGCTAATGAAAAACTGTTTTTT.

The genes are TRBV7-9 and TRBJ1-5, with D uncertain. The CDR3 length is 13 residues. Germline V lookup: CDR1 SEHNR, CDR2 FQNEAQ (reference sequence). The V end was cut by 4 bases, the J end by 2 bases, with 6 bases between. This CDR3 reads CASSSRGNQPQHF. The CDR3 DNA sequence: TGTGCCAGCAGCTCTAGGGGCAATCAGCCCCAGCATTTT.

The J gene is TRBJ2-7, the V gene TRBV28; D is unresolved. Germline CDR1 MDHEN, CDR2 SYDVKM. Trimming took 2 bases from V and 2 from J, leaving 10 bases between them. This CDR3 spans 14 amino acids. Here the CDR3 DNA reads TGTGCCAGCAGTTTAGGCGGCAGGACCTACGAGCAGTACTTC. It specifies CASSLGGRTYEQYF.

The chain links TRBV12-5 to TRBJ1-5; no firm D call. CDR1 and CDR2 from the germline V gene are LGHNT and FRNRAP. V was shortened by 3 bases and J by 1 base, with 4 bases between the two germline ends. This CDR3 has 13 amino acids. Here the CDR3 DNA reads TGTGCTAGTGGTTTAGGGAGCAATCAGCCCCAGCATTTT. Residues: CASGLGSNQPQHF.

This clonotype was counted between two and nine times. The chain carries TRBV20-1 and TRBJ2-7; the match to TRBD1 covers 7 bases. The CDR3 spans 13 residues. Germline V CDR1 and CDR2: DFQATT, SNEGSKA (reference sequence). V gave up 1 base and J gave up 6 bases; unmatched junction bases: 6. In DNA, the CDR3 is TGCAGTGCTAGAGGCAGGGGGAGCTCCGAGCAGTACTTC. Translating gives CSARGRGSSEQYF.

This clonotype was counted at least ten times. The chain links TRBV27 to TRBJ2-1; 8 nucleotides match TRBD2. From germline, CDR1 is MNHEY and CDR2 SMNVEV (reference sequence). The CDR3 length is 15 residues. J gave up 7 bases and V 3 bases, and 8 bases lay outside the gene matches. This CDR3 reads CASSFREGRSNEQFF. CDR3 in DNA: TGTGCCAGCAGTTTTCGGGAGGGCCGTAGTAATGAGCAGTTCTTC.

This clonotype came up a few times. In DNA form, the CDR3 reads TGTGCCAGCAGCTTCAGCCCGCAGGGATACACCGGGGAGCTGTTTTTT. Protein product: CASSFSPQGYTGELFF. This rearrangement joins TRBV11-2 to TRBJ2-2, with a possible D match to TRBD1 (5 bases). Germline loops: CDR1 SGHAT, CDR2 FQNNGV. The CDR3 length is 16 residues. The V end lost 3 bases, the J end lost 3 bases, and 14 bases lay between the germline ends. The full variable domain, with the rest looked up from reference TRBV11-2 and TRBJ2-2, is EAGVAQSPRYKIIEKRQSVAFWCNPISGHATLYWYQQILGQGPKLLIQFQNNGVVDDSQLPKDRFSAERLKGVDSTLKIQPAKLEDSAVYLCASSFSPQGYTGELFFGEGSRLTVL.

The rearrangement links TRBV29-1 to TRBJ1-1; tentatively, D is TRBD1 (5 bases). The germline V and J ends were trimmed by 7 bases and 1 base, with 7 bases remaining between them. Germline-derived CDR1 and CDR2 are SQVTM and ANQGSEA. This CDR3 region has 11 residues. CDR3 sequence reads: CSARGNTEAFF. CDR3 bases: TGCAGCGCTAGGGGGAACACTGAAGCTTTCTTT.

This clonotype came up a few times. The chain joins TRBV20-1 to TRBJ2-7; possible D gene TRBD2, 6 bases. V was pared by 1 base and J by 0 bases, with 13 bases between. CDR1 and CDR2 (germline): DFQATT, SNEGSKA (reference sequence). This CDR3 is built from 15 residues. CDR3 sequence: CSARGGTFPSYEQYF. CDR3 bases: TGCAGTGCTAGAGGCGGGACTTTTCCCTCCTACGAGCAGTACTTC.

The chain uses TRBV4-2 and TRBJ1-1; D possibly corresponds to TRBD1 (5 bases). The ends were cut back, 0 bases at V and 0 bases at J, with 11 bases in the middle. The germline V gene has CDR1 LGHNA and CDR2 YNFKEQ. This CDR3 is built from 16 residues. The CDR3 region is CASSQEGEGMNTEAFF. CDR3 DNA: TGTGCCAGCAGCCAAGAAGGGGAGGGGATGAACACTGAAGCTTTCTTT.

The chain couples TRBV27 to TRBJ1-1, with 10 bases aligning to TRBD1. CDR3 length equals 14 residues. Germline V lookup: CDR1 MNHEY, CDR2 SMNVEV (reference sequence). The ends lost 4 bases at V and 5 bases at J; junction bases unmatched: 4. The CDR3 DNA sequence: TGTGCCAGCAGTTCGACAGGGGGCAGGACTGAAGCTTTCTTT. This encodes CASSSTGGRTEAFF.

This clonotype has at least ten counts. This chain connects TRBV7-2 to TRBJ2-1, with 12 bases fitting TRBD2. The CDR3 contains 17 residues. Germline values: CDR1 SGHTA, CDR2 FQGNSA. The J segment lost 6 bases and the V segment lost 3 bases, leaving 9 bases of the junction unmatched. DNA of the CDR3: TGTGCCAGCAGCTTGACTAGCGGGGGATCCCGGGTCAATGAGCAGTTCTTC. Residues: CASSLTSGGSRVNEQFF.

This clonotype was detected a few times. The chain couples TRBV19 to TRBJ1-5, with TRBD1 identical over 7 bases. The germline gives CDR1 LNHDA, CDR2 SQIVND (reference sequence). V shed 6 bases, J shed 1 base, and the junction held 6 bases outside the gene matches. The CDR3 runs to 15 residues. CDR3 in amino acids: CASRETGLSNQPQHF. The DNA of the CDR3 is TGTGCCAGTAGAGAGACAGGGTTGAGCAATCAGCCCCAGCATTTT.

The rearrangement links TRBV10-3 to TRBJ1-3; D perhaps matches TRBD1 (6 bases). Per the germline V gene, CDR1 is ENHRY and CDR2 is SYGVKD. This CDR3 is built from 14 residues. V gave up 6 bases and J gave up 3 bases, with 12 bases separating them. DNA for the CDR3: TGTGCCATCAGGAATGGACAGAGTGGAAACACCATATATTTT. This gives the protein CAIRNGQSGNTIYF.

This clonotype was counted only a few times. The CDR3 DNA reads as TGTGCCAGATCGGGACTAGCGGGATTCCTTACTGAGCAGTTCTTC. Translating it yields CARSGLAGFLTEQFF. The rearrangement links TRBV2 to TRBJ2-1; TRBD2 agrees at 13 bases. This CDR3 spans 15 amino acids. CDR1 and CDR2 (germline): SNHLY, FYNNEI. V gave up 9 bases and J gave up 9 bases; unmatched junction bases: 11. The whole variable domain, filled in from reference TRBV2 and TRBJ2-1, reads EPEVTQTPSHQVTQMGQEVILRCVPISNHLYFYWYRQILGQKVEFLVSFYNNEISEKSEIFDDQFSVERPDGSNFTLKIRSTKLEDSAMYFCARSGLAGFLTEQFFGPGTRLTVL.

This clonotype showed up just a few times. V usage is TRBV19 and J usage is TRBJ2-1, with D unclear. Germline CDR1 LNHDA, CDR2 SQIVND (reference sequence). CDR3 length: 15 amino acids. Trimming cost V 6 bases and J 0 bases, with 12 bases left between them. CDR3 DNA sequence: TGTGCCAGTAGCCCGGATCCATTCTCCTACAATGAGCAGTTCTTC. Encoded protein: CASSPDPFSYNEQFF. Looking up the rest from reference TRBV19 and TRBJ2-1 gives the full variable domain: DGGITQSPKYLFRKEGQNVTLSCEQNLNHDAMYWYRQDPGQGLRLIYYSQIVNDFQKGDIAEGYSVSREKKESFPLTVTSAQKNPTAFYLCASSPDPFSYNEQFFGPGTRLTVL.

In its sample, this clonotype was seen a few times. J is TRBJ2-7 and V is TRBV9, with D possibly TRBD2 on 6 matching bases. Trimming removed 0 bases from V and 0 bases from J, with 7 bases in between. This CDR3 comprises 14 residues. The germline gives CDR1 SGDLS, CDR2 YYNGEE. The DNA of the CDR3 is TGTGCCAGCAGCGTAGTGGACTACTCCTACGAGCAGTACTTC. Amino acid sequence: CASSVVDYSYEQYF.

The CDR3 sequence is CASSPRTDSSGANVLTF. The CDR3 coding sequence is TGCGCCAGCAGCCCTCGGACAGACTCGTCTGGGGCCAACGTCCTGACTTTC. V is TRBV5-1 and J is TRBJ2-6; D is possibly TRBD1 (6 bases). The CDR3 covers 17 residues. Per germline, CDR1 SGHRS and CDR2 YFSETQ. The V gene lost 4 bases and the J gene lost 1 base, with 15 bases spanning the gap.

This clonotype was recorded at least ten times. CDR3 sequence: CASSLGDGWGTDTQYF. The CDR3 bases are TGTGCCAGCAGCTTAGGCGATGGGTGGGGGACAGATACGCAGTATTTT. V gene TRBV7-9 combines with J gene TRBJ2-3, with D possibly called TRBD1 or TRBD2 (5 bases each). This CDR3 contains 16 residues. The germline gives CDR1 SEHNR, CDR2 FQNEAQ (reference sequence). Trimming shortened V by 1 base and J by 3 bases, and 14 bases separated the two germline ends.